The rows below give T cell receptor beta chains drawn from one sample of a study of control samples from healthy donors and cancer patients. Some clones are missing from TCRdb's copy, which holds only in-frame ones; the method was immunoSEQ multiplex PCR. The data contain tens of thousands of clones, 88% of them singletons. Sample: blood. These receptors came from a woman in her 70s in good health. Each CDR3 is given with its conserved first and last residue. The D gene is left open where the match is weak. Some rows mark clone size as missing; the rest say once, few, many or name a class of expanded clone.

d_gene,abundance,v_gene,j_gene,CDR3aa,CDR3nt
-,-,TRBV29-1,TRBJ2-3,CSVVGWRPRADTQYF,TGCAGCGTTGTAGGGTGGCGGCCTCGGGCAGATACGCAGTATTTT
-,-,TRBV28,TRBJ1-1,CAIRKDLF,TGTGCCATCAGAAAAGACCTCTTT
-,-,TRBV7-6,TRBJ1-1,CASSLDTNTEAFF,TGTGCCAGCAGCTTAGATACCAACACTGAAGCTTTCTTT
-,-,TRBV5-6,TRBJ1-2,CASSLGRNYGYTF,TGTGCCAGCAGCTTAGGACGGAACTATGGCTACACCTTC
-,-,TRBV4-1,TRBJ1-3,CASSRMEQGNTIYF,TGCGCCAGCAGCCGGATGGAACAGGGAAACACCATATATTTT
-,-,TRBV19,TRBJ2-1,CASSIQRGASGNEQFF,TGTGCCAGTAGTATACAGAGGGGGGCTTCCGGGAATGAGCAGTTCTTC
-,-,TRBV7-2,TRBJ2-5,CASSRDSRAETQYF,TGTGCCAGCAGCCGGGACTCTAGAGCGGAGACCCAGTACTTC
TRBD1,-,TRBV11-2,TRBJ2-6,CASSQPGQANSGANVLTF,TGTGCCAGCAGCCAGCCGGGACAGGCGAACTCTGGGGCCAACGTCCTGACTTTC
TRBD1,-,TRBV15,TRBJ2-1,CATSRAGTGYNEQFF,TGTGCCACCAGCAGAGCCGGGACAGGGTACAATGAGCAGTTCTTC
-,-,TRBV11-3,TRBJ2-1,CASSLTLVNEQFF,TGTGCCAGCAGCTTAACCCTTGTTAATGAGCAGTTCTTC
-,-,TRBV7-2,TRBJ2-5,CASSSSGLQETQYF,TGTGCCAGCAGCTCGTCCGGACTCCAAGAGACCCAGTACTTC
-,-,TRBV29-1,TRBJ2-7,CSVVGVPQSEQYF,TGCAGCGTTGTAGGGGTTCCTCAAAGCGAGCAGTACTTC
-,-,TRBV7-2,TRBJ2-2,CASSLRRGQANTGELFF,TGTGCCAGCAGCTTACGGAGGGGGCAGGCGAACACCGGGGAGCTGTTTTTT
-,-,TRBV2,TRBJ1-1,CARETDTSREAFF,TGTGCCAGGGAAACGGACACCTCAAGAGAAGCTTTCTTT
-,-,TRBV5-5,TRBJ1-4,CASSQPGSNEKLFF,TGTGCCAGCAGCCAGCCTGGATCTAATGAAAAACTGTTTTTT
-,-,TRBV5-1,TRBJ1-1,CASSLGGVNTEAFF,TGCGCCAGCAGCTTGGGAGGGGTGAACACTGAAGCTTTCTTT
-,-,TRBV5-1,TRBJ1-5,CASSLEDVSRSQPQHF,TGCGCCAGCAGCTTGGAAGACGTCAGTCGAAGTCAGCCCCAGCATTTT
-,-,TRBV19,TRBJ1-6,CASSIDPESPLHF,TGTGCCAGTAGTATAGATCCGGAATCACCCCTCCACTTT
TRBD2,-,TRBV6-2/TRBV6-3,TRBJ2-2,CASSTWTSGGGRGELFF,TGTGCCAGCAGTACCTGGACTAGCGGGGGCGGACGCGGGGAGCTGTTTTTT
-,-,TRBV7-2,TRBJ1-3,CASSLLSRQSSGNTIYF,TGTGCCAGCAGCTTACTCTCCCGACAGAGCTCTGGAAACACCATATATTTT
-,once,TRBV5-4,TRBJ1-4,CASSLDGGANEKLFF,TGTGCCAGCAGCTTGGATGGGGGGGCTAATGAAAAACTGTTTTTT
-,-,TRBV3-1/TRBV3-2,TRBJ2-7,CASSQDYEQYF,TGTGCCAGCAGCCAAGATTACGAGCAGTACTTC
-,-,TRBV6-5,TRBJ1-2,CASSYRRAAGGYTF,TGTGCCAGCAGTTACCGTCGGGCGGCGGGTGGCTACACCTTC
-,medium-sized,TRBV4-2,TRBJ1-4,CASSQVNEKLFF,TGTGCCAGCAGCCAAGTTAATGAAAAACTGTTTTTT
-,once,TRBV10-1,TRBJ2-2,CASSAWAATGELFF,TGCGCCAGCAGTGCGTGGGCAGCCACCGGGGAGCTGTTTTTT
TRBD2,once,TRBV6-4,TRBJ2-1,CASSLAAGGIYNEQFF,TGTGCCAGCAGCCTAGCAGCGGGGGGAATCTACAATGAGCAGTTCTTC
-,few,TRBV16,TRBJ1-1,CASSQLGQANTEAFF,TGTGCCAGCAGCCAACTGGGCCAGGCAAACACTGAAGCTTTCTTT
TRBD1,-,TRBV6-5,TRBJ1-2,CASRNNRGAYGYTF,TGTGCCAGCAGGAACAACAGGGGAGCGTATGGCTACACCTTC
-,-,TRBV30,TRBJ1-3,CAWSGGGNTIYF,TGTGCCTGGAGCGGGGGTGGAAACACCATATATTTT
-,many,TRBV3-1/TRBV3-2,TRBJ2-1,CASSEGGIYNEQFF,TGTGCCAGCAGCGAGGGGGGCATCTACAATGAGCAGTTCTTC
-,-,TRBV10-2,TRBJ2-7,CASSITFYEQYF,TGCGCCAGCAGTATCACTTTCTACGAGCAGTACTTC
-,-,TRBV20-1,TRBJ2-1,CSASRDHEQFF,TGCAGTGCTAGCAGGGACCATGAGCAGTTCTTC
-,-,TRBV20-1,TRBJ2-5,CSASPKPGASILTQYF,TGCAGTGCTAGTCCCAAGCCGGGGGCTTCAATTCTGACCCAGTACTTC
-,-,TRBV3-1/TRBV3-2,TRBJ1-1,CASSQDPRWGTEAFF,TGTGCCAGCAGCCAAGACCCCAGGTGGGGCACTGAAGCTTTCTTT
TRBD1,once,TRBV6-6,TRBJ1-1,CASSYSGQGRTEAFF,TGTGCCAGCAGTTACTCGGGACAGGGGAGGACTGAAGCTTTCTTT
-,-,TRBV25-1,TRBJ1-4,CASSEGGRAFNEKLFF,TGTGCCAGCAGTGAAGGTGGAAGAGCGTTTAATGAAAAACTGTTTTTT
-,-,TRBV29-1,TRBJ1-2,CSAAGVGYTF,TGCAGCGCCGCTGGGGTCGGCTACACCTTC
-,-,TRBV20-1,TRBJ1-5,CSASSGNQPQHF,TGCAGTGCTAGTTCAGGGAATCAGCCCCAGCATTTT
TRBD2,few,TRBV29-1,TRBJ2-5,CSVDKTSGYQETQYF,TGCAGCGTTGATAAGACTAGCGGCTATCAAGAGACCCAGTACTTC
TRBD1,-,TRBV2,TRBJ1-2,CASSEEGTGDGYTF,TGTGCCAGCAGTGAAGAGGGGACAGGGGACGGCTACACCTTC
-,-,TRBV19,TRBJ1-6,CASSISPSNLNSPLHF,TGTGCCAGTAGTATAAGCCCGTCTAACCTTAATTCACCCCTCCACTTT
-,-,TRBV19,TRBJ1-1,CASSISGTTSEAFF,TGTGCCAGTAGTATAAGCGGGACAACATCTGAAGCTTTCTTT
TRBD1,-,TRBV28,TRBJ2-5,CASSFRDRAQETQYF,TGTGCCAGCAGTTTTCGGGACAGGGCCCAAGAGACCCAGTACTTC
TRBD1,-,TRBV6-5,TRBJ1-5,CASKDTGGRNQPQHF,TGTGCCAGCAAAGATACAGGGGGCCGCAATCAGCCCCAGCATTTT
TRBD1,-,TRBV6-5,TRBJ1-1,CASGQGAEAFF,TGTGCCAGCGGACAGGGGGCTGAAGCTTTCTTT
-,-,TRBV5-1,TRBJ2-1,CASSWEDPGFGEQFF,TGCGCCAGCAGCTGGGAGGACCCGGGCTTCGGTGAGCAGTTCTTC
-,-,TRBV6-6,TRBJ1-2,CASSLRGAANYGYTF,TGTGCCAGCAGTCTCCGGGGGGCGGCTAACTATGGCTACACCTTC
-,-,TRBV2,TRBJ2-7,CASSELGRGDEQYF,TGTGCCAGCAGTGAACTAGGGAGGGGGGACGAGCAGTACTTC
TRBD1,-,TRBV19,TRBJ2-1,CASSIGQGYNEQFF,TGTGCCAGTAGTATAGGACAGGGCTACAATGAGCAGTTCTTC
-,-,TRBV4-1,TRBJ1-1,CASSPRQEMNTEAFF,TGCGCCAGCAGCCCCAGACAGGAGATGAACACTGAAGCTTTCTTT
-,-,TRBV3-1/TRBV3-2,TRBJ1-2,CASSPHRANYGYTF,TGTGCCAGCAGCCCCCACAGGGCGAACTATGGCTACACCTTC
-,-,TRBV19,TRBJ2-2,CASTPPGGAWTGELFF,TGTGCCAGTACCCCCCCCGGAGGGGCTTGGACCGGGGAGCTGTTTTTT
-,-,TRBV10-3,TRBJ2-6,CATQGAGSSGANVLTF,TGTGCCACACAGGGCGCTGGGAGCTCTGGGGCCAACGTCCTGACTTTC
-,-,TRBV25-1,TRBJ1-1,CASSPWDPAEAFF,TGTGCCAGCAGTCCTTGGGACCCTGCTGAAGCTTTCTTT
-,once,TRBV30,TRBJ1-2,CAWHWGVAANGYTF,TGTGCCTGGCATTGGGGAGTTGCCGCAAATGGCTACACCTTC
-,-,TRBV29-1,TRBJ2-7,CSVKDYEQYF,TGCAGCGTCAAGGACTACGAGCAGTACTTC